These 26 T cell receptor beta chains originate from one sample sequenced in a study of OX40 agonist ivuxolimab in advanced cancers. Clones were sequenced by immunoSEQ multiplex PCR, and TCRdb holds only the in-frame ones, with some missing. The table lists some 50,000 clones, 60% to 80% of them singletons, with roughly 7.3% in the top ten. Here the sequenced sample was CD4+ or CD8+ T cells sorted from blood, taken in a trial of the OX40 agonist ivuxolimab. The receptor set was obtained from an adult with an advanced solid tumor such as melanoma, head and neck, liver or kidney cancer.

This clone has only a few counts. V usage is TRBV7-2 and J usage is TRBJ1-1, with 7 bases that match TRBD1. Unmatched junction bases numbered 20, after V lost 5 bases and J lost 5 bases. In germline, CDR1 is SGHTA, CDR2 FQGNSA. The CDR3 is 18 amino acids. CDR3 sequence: CASSGVRQGVTGRTEAFF. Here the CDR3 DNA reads TGTGCCAGCAGCGGGGTTCGCCAGGGGGTCACGGGGCGTACTGAAGCTTTCTTT.

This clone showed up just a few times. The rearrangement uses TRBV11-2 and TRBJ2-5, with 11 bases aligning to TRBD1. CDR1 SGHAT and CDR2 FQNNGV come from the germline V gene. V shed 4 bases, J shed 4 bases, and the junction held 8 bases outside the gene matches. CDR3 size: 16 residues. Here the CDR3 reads CASSSRKGTGGETQYF. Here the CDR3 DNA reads TGTGCCAGCAGCTCCCGAAAAGGGACAGGGGGAGAGACCCAGTACTTC.

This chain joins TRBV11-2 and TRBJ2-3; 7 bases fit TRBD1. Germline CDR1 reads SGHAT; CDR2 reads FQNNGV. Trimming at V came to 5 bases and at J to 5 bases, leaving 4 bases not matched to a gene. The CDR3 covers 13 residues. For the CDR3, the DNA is TGTGCCAGCAGCCAGAACAGGGGAGATACGCAGTATTTT. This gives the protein CASSQNRGDTQYF.

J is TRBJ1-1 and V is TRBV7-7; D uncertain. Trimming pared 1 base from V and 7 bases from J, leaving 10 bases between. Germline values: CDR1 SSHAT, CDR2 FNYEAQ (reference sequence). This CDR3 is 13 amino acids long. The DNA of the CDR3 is TGTGCCAGCAGCTTAGATTCGGGTCATGAAGCTTTCTTT. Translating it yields CASSLDSGHEAFF.

CDR3 coding DNA: TGTGCCAGCAGCCCCGGCAGGGGCCCCTACGAGCAGTACTTC. The encoded protein is CASSPGRGPYEQYF. The V and J genes are TRBV5-4 and TRBJ2-7, with D perhaps TRBD1 (6 bases). Trimming took off 4 bases at V and 2 bases at J, with 13 bases between the two ends. The CDR3 has 14 amino acids. Germline loops: CDR1 SGHNT, CDR2 YYREEE (reference sequence).

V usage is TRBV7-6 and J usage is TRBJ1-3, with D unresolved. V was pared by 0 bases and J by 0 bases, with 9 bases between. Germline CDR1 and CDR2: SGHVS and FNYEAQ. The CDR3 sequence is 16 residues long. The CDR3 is CASSLAILSSGNTIYF. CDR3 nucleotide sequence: TGTGCCAGCAGCTTAGCTATCCTGAGCTCTGGAAACACCATATATTTT.

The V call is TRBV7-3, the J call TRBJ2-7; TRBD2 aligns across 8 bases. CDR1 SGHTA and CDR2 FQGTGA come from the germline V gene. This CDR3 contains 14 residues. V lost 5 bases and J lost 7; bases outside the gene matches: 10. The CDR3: CASSPRAGVEEQYF. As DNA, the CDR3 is TGTGCCAGCAGCCCAAGAGCGGGAGTTGAAGAGCAGTACTTC.

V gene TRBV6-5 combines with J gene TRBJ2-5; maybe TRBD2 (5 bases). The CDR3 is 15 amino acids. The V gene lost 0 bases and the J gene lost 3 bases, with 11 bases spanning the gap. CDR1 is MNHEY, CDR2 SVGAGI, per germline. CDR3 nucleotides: TGTGCCAGCAGTTACTCCGGGAAATCGGAAGAGACCCAGTACTTC. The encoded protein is CASSYSGKSEETQYF.

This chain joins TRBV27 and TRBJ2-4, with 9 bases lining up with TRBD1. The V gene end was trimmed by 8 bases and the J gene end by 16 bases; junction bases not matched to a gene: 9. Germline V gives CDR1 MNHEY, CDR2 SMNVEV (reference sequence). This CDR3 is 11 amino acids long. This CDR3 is CASGLDRGFYF. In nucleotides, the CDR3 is TGTGCCAGCGGGCTCGACAGGGGGTTTTACTTC.

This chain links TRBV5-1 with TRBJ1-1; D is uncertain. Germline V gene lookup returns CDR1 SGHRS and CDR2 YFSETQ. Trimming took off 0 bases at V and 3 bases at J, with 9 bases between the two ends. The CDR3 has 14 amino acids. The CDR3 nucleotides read TGCGCCAGCAGCTTGGTAAGGGATCACACTGAAGCTTTCTTT. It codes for CASSLVRDHTEAFF.

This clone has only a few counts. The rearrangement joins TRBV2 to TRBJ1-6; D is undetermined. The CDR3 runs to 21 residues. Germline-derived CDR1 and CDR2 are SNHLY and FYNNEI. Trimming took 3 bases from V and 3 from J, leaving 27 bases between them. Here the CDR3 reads CASSDLLVFRETKNYNSPLHF. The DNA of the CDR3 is TGTGCCAGCAGTGATCTTCTTGTCTTTCGGGAAACAAAAAACTATAATTCACCCCTCCACTTT.

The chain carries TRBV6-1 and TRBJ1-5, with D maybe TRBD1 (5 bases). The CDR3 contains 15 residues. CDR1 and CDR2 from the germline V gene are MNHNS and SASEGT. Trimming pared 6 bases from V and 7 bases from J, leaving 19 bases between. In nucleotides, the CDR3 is TGTGCCAGCAGAGGGGACCTCTTTGGGATGCAGCCCCAGCATTTT. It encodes CASRGDLFGMQPQHF.

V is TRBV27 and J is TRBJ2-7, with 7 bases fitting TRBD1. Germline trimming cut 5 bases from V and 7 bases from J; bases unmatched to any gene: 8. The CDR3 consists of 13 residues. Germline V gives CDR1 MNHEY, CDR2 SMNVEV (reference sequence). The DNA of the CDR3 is TGTGCCAGCAGTAATCCAGGGGGTCGGGAGCAGTACTTC. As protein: CASSNPGGREQYF.

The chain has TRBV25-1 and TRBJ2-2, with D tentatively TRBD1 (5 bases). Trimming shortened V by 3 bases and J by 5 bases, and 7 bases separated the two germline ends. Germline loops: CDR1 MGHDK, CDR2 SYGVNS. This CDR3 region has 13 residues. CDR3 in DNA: TGTGCCAGCAGTGACCAGGGAACCGGGGAGCTGTTTTTT. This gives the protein CASSDQGTGELFF.

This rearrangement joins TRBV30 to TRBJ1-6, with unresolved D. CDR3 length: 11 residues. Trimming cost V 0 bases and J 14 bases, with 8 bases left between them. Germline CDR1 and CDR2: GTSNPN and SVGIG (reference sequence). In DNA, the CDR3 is TGTGCCTGGAGTGTGTCTAGGGCCCTCCACTTT. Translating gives CAWSVSRALHF.

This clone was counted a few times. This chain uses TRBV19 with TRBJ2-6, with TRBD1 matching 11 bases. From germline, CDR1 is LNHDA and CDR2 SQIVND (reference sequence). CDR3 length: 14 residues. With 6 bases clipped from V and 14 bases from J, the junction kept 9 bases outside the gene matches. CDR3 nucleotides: TGTGCCAGTAGCGGGACAGGGGGTTCCCAACTCCTGACTTTC. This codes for CASSGTGGSQLLTF.

In nucleotides, the CDR3 is TGTGCCAGCAGCAATGTCGGGGTAGCGGTCAAACGCTACGAGCAGTACTTC. Its translation: CASSNVGVAVKRYEQYF. The chain is built from TRBV21-1 and TRBJ2-7; the listed D gene, TRBD2, was not tested against the DNA. TRBV21-1 is a listed pseudogene. The CDR3 runs to 17 residues.

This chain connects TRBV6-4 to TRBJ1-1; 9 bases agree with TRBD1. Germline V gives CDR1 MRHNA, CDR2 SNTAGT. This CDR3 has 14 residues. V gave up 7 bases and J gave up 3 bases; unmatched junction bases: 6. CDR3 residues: CASTGRTGDTEAFF. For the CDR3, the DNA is TGTGCCAGCACGGGACGGACAGGGGACACTGAAGCTTTCTTT.

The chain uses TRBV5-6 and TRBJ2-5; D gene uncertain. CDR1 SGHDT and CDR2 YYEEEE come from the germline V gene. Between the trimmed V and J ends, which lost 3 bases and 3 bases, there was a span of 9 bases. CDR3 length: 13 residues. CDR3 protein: CASSWWIEETQYF. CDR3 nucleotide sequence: TGTGCCAGCAGCTGGTGGATCGAAGAGACCCAGTACTTC.

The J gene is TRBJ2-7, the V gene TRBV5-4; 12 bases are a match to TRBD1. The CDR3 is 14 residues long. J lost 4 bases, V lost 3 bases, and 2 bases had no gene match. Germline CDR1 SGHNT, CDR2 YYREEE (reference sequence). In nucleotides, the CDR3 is TGTGCCAGCAGCTGGGGACAGGGGGCTTACGAGCAGTACTTC. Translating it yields CASSWGQGAYEQYF.

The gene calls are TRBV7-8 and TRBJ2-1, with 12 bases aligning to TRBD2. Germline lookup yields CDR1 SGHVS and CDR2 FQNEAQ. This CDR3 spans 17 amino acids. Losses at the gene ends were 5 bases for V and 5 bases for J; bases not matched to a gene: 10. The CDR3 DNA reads TGTGCCAGCAGCGTAACACTGAGACTAGCGGGGGACAATGAGCAGTTCTTC. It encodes CASSVTLRLAGDNEQFF.

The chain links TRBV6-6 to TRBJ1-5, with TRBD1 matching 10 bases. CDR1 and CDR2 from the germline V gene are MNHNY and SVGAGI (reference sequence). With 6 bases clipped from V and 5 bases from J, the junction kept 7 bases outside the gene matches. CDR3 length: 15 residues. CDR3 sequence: CASSEGTGVYQPQHF. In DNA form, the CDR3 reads TGTGCCAGCAGCGAAGGGACAGGGGTATATCAGCCCCAGCATTTT.

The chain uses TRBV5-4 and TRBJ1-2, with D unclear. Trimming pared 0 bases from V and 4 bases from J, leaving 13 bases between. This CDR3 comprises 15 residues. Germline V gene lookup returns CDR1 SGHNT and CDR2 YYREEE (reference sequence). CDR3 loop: CASSLENWVGYGYTF. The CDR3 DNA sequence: TGTGCCAGCAGCTTGGAAAATTGGGTGGGCTATGGCTACACCTTC.

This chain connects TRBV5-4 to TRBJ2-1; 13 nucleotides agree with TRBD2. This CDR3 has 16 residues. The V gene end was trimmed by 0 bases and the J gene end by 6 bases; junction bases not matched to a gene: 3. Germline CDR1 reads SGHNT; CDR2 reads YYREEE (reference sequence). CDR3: CASSLGTSGSGNEQFF. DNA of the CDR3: TGTGCCAGCAGCTTGGGGACTAGCGGGAGTGGCAATGAGCAGTTCTTC.

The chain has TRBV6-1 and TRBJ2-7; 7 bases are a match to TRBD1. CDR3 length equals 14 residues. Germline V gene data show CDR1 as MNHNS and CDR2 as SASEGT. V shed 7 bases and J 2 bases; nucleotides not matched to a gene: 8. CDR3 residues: CASTRDRPTYEQYF. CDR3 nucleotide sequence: TGTGCCAGCACCCGGGACAGACCAACCTACGAGCAGTACTTC.

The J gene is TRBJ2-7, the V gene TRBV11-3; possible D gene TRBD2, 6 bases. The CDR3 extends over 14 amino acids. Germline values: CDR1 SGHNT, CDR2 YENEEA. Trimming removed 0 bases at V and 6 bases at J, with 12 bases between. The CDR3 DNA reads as TGTGCCAGCAGCTTAGATGGAGGGGCCTCCGAGCAGTACTTC. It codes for CASSLDGGASEQYF. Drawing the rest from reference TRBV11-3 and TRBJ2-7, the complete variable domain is EAGVVQSPRYKIIEKKQPVAFWCNPISGHNTLYWYLQNLGQGPELLIRYENEEAVDDSQLPKDRFSAERLKGVDSTLKIQPAELGDSAVYLCASSLDGGASEQYFGPGTRLTVT.